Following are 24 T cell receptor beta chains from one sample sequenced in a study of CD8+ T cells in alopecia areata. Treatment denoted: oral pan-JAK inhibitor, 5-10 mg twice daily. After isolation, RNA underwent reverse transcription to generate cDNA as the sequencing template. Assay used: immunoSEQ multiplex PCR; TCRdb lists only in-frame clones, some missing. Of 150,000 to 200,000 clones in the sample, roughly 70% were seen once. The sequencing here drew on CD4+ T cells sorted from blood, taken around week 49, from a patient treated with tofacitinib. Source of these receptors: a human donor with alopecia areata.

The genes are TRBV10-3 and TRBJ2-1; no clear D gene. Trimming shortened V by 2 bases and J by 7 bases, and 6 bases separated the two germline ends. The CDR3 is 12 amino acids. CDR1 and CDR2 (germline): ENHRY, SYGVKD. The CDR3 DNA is TGTGCCATCAGTGAGGTAGGAAATGAGCAGTTCTTC. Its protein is CAISEVGNEQFF.

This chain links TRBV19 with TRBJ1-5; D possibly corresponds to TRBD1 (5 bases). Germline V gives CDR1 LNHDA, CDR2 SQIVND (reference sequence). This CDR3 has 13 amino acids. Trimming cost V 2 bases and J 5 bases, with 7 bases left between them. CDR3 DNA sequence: TGTGCCAGTAGTATAATGGGGGATCAGCCCCAGCATTTT. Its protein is CASSIMGDQPQHF.

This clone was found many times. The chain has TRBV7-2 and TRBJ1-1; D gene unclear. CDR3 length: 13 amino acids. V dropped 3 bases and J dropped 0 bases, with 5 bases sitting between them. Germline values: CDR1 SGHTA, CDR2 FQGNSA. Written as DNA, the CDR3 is TGTGCCAGCAGCTTCAAATTGAACACTGAAGCTTTCTTT. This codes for CASSFKLNTEAFF.

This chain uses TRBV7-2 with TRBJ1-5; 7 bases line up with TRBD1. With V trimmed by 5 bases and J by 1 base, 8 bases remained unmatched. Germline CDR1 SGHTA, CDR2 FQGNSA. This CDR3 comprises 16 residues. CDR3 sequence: CASSPWAGGSNQPQHF. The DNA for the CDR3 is TGTGCCAGCAGCCCCTGGGCAGGGGGGAGCAATCAGCCCCAGCATTTT. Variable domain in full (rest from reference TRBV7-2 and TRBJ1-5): GAGVSQSPSNKVTEKGKDVELRCDPISGHTALYWYRQSLGQGLEFLIYFQGNSAPDKSGLPSDRFSAERTGGSVSTLTIQRTQQEDSAVYLCASSPWAGGSNQPQHFGDGTRLSIL.

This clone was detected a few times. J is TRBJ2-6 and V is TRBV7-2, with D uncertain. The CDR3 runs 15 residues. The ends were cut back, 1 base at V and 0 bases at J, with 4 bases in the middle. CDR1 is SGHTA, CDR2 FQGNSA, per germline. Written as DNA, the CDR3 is TGTGCCAGCAGCTTAGACAGCTCTGGGGCCAACGTCCTGACTTTC. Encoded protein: CASSLDSSGANVLTF.

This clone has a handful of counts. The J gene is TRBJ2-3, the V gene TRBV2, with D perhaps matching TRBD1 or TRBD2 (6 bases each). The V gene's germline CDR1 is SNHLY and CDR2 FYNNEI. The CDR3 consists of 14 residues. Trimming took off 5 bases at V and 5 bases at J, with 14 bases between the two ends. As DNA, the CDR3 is TGTGCCAGCAGTTACGGGGGCGGAGAAGATACGCAGTATTTT. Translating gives CASSYGGGEDTQYF.

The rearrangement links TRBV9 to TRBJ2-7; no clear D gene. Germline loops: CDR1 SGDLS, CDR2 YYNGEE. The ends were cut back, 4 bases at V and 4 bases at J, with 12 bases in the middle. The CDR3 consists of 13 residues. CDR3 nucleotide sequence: TGTGCCAGCAGCCCGTTGGACGGGTACGAGCAGTACTTC. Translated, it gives CASSPLDGYEQYF.

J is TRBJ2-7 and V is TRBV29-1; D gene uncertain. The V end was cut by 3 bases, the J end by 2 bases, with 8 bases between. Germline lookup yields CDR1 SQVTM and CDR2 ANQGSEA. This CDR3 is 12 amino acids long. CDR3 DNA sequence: TGCAGCGTTGAGGTTTGGGCCTACGAGCAGTACTTC. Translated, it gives CSVEVWAYEQYF.

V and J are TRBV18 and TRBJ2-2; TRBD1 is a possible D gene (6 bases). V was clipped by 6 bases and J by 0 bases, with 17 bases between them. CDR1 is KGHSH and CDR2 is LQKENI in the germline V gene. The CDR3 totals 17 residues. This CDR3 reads CASSPQVGGPNTGELFF. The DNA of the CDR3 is TGTGCCAGCTCCCCCCAGGTAGGGGGACCGAACACCGGGGAGCTGTTTTTT.

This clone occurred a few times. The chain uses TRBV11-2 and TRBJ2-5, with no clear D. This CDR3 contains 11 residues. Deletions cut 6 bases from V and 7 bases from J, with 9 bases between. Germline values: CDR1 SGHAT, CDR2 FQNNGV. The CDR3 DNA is TGTGCCAGCAGACAGTCCGGGACCCAGTACTTC. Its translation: CASRQSGTQYF.

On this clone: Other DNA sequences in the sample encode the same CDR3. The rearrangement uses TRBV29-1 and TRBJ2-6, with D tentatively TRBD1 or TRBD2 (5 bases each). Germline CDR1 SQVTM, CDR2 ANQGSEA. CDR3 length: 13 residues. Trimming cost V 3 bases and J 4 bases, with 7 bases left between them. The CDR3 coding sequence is TGCAGCGTTGACGGGGCAGGGGCCAACGTCCTGACTTTC. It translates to CSVDGAGANVLTF.

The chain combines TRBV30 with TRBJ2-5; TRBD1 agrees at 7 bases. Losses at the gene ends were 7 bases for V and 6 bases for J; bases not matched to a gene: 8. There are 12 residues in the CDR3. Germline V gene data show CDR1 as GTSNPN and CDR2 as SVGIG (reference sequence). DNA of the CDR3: TGTGCCTCTTCCGACAGGGCGAAGACCCAGTACTTC. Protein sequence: CASSDRAKTQYF.

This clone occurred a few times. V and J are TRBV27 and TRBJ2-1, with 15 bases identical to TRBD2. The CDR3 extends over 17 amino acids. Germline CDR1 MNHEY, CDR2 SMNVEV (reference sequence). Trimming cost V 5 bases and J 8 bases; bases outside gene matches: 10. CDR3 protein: CASSRNKRTSGGDEQFF. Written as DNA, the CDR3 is TGTGCCAGCAGTCGGAACAAAAGGACTAGCGGGGGGGATGAGCAGTTCTTC.

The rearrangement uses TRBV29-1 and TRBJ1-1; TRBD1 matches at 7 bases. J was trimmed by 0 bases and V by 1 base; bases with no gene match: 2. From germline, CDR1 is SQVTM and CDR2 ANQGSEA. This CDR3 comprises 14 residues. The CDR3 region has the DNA TGCAGCGTTGAAGCACAGGGGATGAACACTGAAGCTTTCTTT. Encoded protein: CSVEAQGMNTEAFF. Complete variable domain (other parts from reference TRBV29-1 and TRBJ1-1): SAVISQKPSRDICQRGTSLTIQCQVDSQVTMMFWYRQQPGQSLTLIATANQGSEATYESGFVIDKFPISRPNLTFSTLTVSNMSPEDSSIYLCSVEAQGMNTEAFFGQGTRLTVV.

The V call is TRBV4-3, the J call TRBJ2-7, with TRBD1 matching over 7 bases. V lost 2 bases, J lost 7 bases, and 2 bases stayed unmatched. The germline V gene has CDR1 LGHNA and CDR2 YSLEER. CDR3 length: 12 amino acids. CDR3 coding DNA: TGCGCCAGCAGCCAAACACAGGGGGAGCAGTACTTC. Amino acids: CASSQTQGEQYF.

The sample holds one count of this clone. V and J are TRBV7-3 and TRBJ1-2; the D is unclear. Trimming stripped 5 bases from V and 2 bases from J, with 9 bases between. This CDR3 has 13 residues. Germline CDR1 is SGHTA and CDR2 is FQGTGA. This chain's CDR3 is CASSPGANYGYTF. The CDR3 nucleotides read TGTGCCAGCAGCCCCGGTGCCAACTATGGCTACACCTTC.

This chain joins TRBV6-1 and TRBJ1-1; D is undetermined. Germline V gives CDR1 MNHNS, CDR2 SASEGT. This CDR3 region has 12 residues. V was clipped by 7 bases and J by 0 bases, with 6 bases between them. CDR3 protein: CASNKLNTEAFF. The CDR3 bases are TGTGCCAGCAATAAGTTGAACACTGAAGCTTTCTTT.

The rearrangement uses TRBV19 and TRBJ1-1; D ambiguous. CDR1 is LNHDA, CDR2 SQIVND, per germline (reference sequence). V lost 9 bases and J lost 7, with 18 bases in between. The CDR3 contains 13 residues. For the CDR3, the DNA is TGTGCCAGCAGCACCTTCGGCGAAAATGAAGCTTTCTTT. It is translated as CASSTFGENEAFF.

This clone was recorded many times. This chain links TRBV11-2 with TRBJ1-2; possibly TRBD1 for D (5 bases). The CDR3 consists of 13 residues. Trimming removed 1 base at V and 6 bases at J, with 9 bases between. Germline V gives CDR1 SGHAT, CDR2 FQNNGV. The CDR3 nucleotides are TGTGCCAGCAGCTTAGGCCAGGGAAATGGCTACACCTTC. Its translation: CASSLGQGNGYTF.

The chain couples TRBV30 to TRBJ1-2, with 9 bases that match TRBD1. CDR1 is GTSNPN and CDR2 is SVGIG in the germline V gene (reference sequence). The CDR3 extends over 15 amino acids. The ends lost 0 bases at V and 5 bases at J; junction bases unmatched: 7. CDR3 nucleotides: TGTGCCTGGAGTGTAGGTGACAGGGGGGTTTATGGCTACACCTTC. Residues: CAWSVGDRGVYGYTF.

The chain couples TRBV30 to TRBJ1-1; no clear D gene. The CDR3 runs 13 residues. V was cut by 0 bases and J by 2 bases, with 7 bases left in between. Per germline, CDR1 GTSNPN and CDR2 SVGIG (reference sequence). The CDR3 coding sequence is TGTGCCTGGAGTGTAGCAGACAACACTGAAGCTTTCTTT. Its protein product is CAWSVADNTEAFF.

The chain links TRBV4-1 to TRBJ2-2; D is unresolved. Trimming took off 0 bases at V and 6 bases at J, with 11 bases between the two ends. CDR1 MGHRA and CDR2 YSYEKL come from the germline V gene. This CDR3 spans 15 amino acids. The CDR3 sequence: CASSQEIAVPGELFF. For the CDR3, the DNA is TGCGCCAGCAGCCAAGAGATCGCAGTTCCCGGGGAGCTGTTTTTT.

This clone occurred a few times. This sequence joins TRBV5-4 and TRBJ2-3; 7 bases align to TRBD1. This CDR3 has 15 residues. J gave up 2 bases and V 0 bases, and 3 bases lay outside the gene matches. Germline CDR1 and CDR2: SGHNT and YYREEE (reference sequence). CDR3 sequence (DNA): TGTGCCAGCAGCTTGGACAGGGGTGTCACAGATACGCAGTATTTT. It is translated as CASSLDRGVTDTQYF. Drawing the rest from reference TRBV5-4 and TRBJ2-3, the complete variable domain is ETGVTQSPTHLIKTRGQQVTLRCSSQSGHNTVSWYQQALGQGPQFIFQYYREEENGRGNFPPRFSGLQFPNYSSELNVNALELDDSALYLCASSLDRGVTDTQYFGPGTRLTVL.

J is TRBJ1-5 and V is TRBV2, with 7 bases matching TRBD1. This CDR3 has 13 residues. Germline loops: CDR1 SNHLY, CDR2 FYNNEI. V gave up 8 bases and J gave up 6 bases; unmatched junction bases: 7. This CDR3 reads CASRGTVAQPQHF. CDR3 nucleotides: TGTGCCAGCCGAGGGACAGTCGCTCAGCCCCAGCATTTT.